Listed here are 27 T cell receptor beta chains from one sample, sequenced in a study of naive and memory T cell subsets. General observations from the study: Naive repertoires, especially CD8, held a few larger clonotypes, possibly memory cells re-expressing CD45RA.

Both TRBC1 and TRBC2 were covered by a beta constant-region primer of two equimolar oligonucleotides. The ligated cDNA underwent four PCR rounds using SP2 and nested alpha and beta constant-region primers. Each CDR3 protein is one row after TCRdb ran MiXCR on the UMI-ligation and nested PCR reads. The sample records over 110,000 distinct CDR3 sequences, approximately 18% being singletons. No cognate antigen is known for these TCRs. What was sequenced was naive CD8+ T cells from blood. All receptors come from a human donor in good health.

The chain couples TRBV9 to TRBJ2-3; a weak D match, TRBD1 (6 bases). Germline loops: CDR1 SGDLS, CDR2 YYNGEE. V was cut by 4 bases and J by 1 base, with 16 bases left in between. The CDR3 runs to 16 residues. CDR3 DNA: TGTGCCAGCAGCTCCACAGGGTTCACCGGCACAGATACGCAGTATTTT. This codes for CASSSTGFTGTDTQYF.

The chain joins TRBV28 to TRBJ1-1; no reliable D call. Germline CDR1 and CDR2: MDHEN and SYDVKM. Trimming removed 5 bases from V and 1 base from J, with 11 bases in between. CDR3 length equals 14 residues. The CDR3 nucleotides are TGTGCCAGCAGTCCAAGGACGGGGAACACTGAAGCTTTCTTT. As protein: CASSPRTGNTEAFF. Combining the CDR3 with reference TRBV28 and TRBJ1-1 gives the whole variable domain DVKVTQSSRYLVKRTGEKVFLECVQDMDHENMFWYRQDPGLGLRLIYFSYDVKMKEKGDIPEGYSVSREKKERFSLILESASTNQTSMYLCASSPRTGNTEAFFGQGTRLTVV.

The V call is TRBV28, the J call TRBJ2-7; D could derive from TRBD1 or TRBD2 (5 bases each). Germline V gene sequence: CDR1 MDHEN, CDR2 SYDVKM. V lost 7 bases and J 0 bases, leaving 16 bases between the germline ends. There are 15 residues in the CDR3. CDR3 coding DNA: TGTGCCAGCACCCTAAGAGGGGCCCCCTCCTACGAGCAGTACTTC. This sequence encodes CASTLRGAPSYEQYF.

This clonotype was counted a few times. The rearrangement links TRBV7-2 to TRBJ2-4; D gene uncertain. CDR1 is SGHTA and CDR2 is FQGNSA in the germline V gene. CDR3 length equals 13 residues. The V and J ends lost 3 bases and 5 bases respectively, with 8 bases between them. The CDR3 reads CASSLPMENIQYF. CDR3 sequence (DNA): TGTGCCAGCAGCTTGCCTATGGAAAACATTCAGTACTTC.

The chain carries TRBV28 and TRBJ2-1; TRBD1 matches 8 bases. The J segment lost 4 bases and the V segment lost 6 bases, leaving 8 bases of the junction unmatched. Germline values: CDR1 MDHEN, CDR2 SYDVKM. This CDR3 is 15 amino acids long. The CDR3 DNA reads as TGTGCCAGCAGACAATGGACAGGGAAATACAATGAGCAGTTCTTC. Translating gives CASRQWTGKYNEQFF.

This clonotype was observed a few times. V and J are TRBV9 and TRBJ1-2; D is perhaps TRBD1 (5 bases). Trimming cost V 0 bases and J 2 bases, with 17 bases left between them. This CDR3 is built from 17 residues. Per the germline V gene, CDR1 is SGDLS and CDR2 is YYNGEE. The CDR3 region is CASSVAESGAPNYGYTF. The CDR3 bases are TGTGCCAGCAGCGTAGCGGAATCTGGGGCCCCAAACTATGGCTACACCTTC. The full variable domain, with the rest looked up from reference TRBV9 and TRBJ1-2, is DSGVTQTPKHLITATGQRVTLRCSPRSGDLSVYWYQQSLDQGLQFLIQYYNGEERAKGNILERFSAQQFPDLHSELNLSSLELGDSALYFCASSVAESGAPNYGYTFGSGTRLTVV.

This clonotype was seen a few times. The rearrangement links TRBV6-5 to TRBJ1-5; 10 bases fit TRBD1. J was trimmed by 5 bases and V by 2 bases; bases with no gene match: 3. This CDR3 is built from 15 residues. The germline V gene has CDR1 MNHEY and CDR2 SVGAGI. The CDR3 nucleotides are TGTGCCAGCAGTTACGGACAGGGGGAAGATCAGCCCCAGCATTTT. This encodes CASSYGQGEDQPQHF.

The chain combines TRBV5-1 with TRBJ2-1; 7 bases are shared with TRBD1. The CDR3 spans 15 residues. Germline CDR1 reads SGHRS; CDR2 reads YFSETQ. V was pared by 4 bases and J by 5 bases, with 9 bases of the junction left unmatched. CDR3 nucleotide sequence: TGCGCCAGCAGCATCCTTTGGACAGGCGACAATGAGCAGTTCTTC. It translates to CASSILWTGDNEQFF.

The chain carries TRBV12-5 and TRBJ2-2, with 11 positions matching TRBD1. The CDR3 runs 17 residues. Per the germline V gene, CDR1 is LGHNT and CDR2 is FRNRAP. V lost 0 bases, J lost 6 bases, and 6 bases stayed unmatched. CDR3 region: CASGLVRTGGAAGELFF. CDR3 sequence (DNA): TGTGCTAGTGGTTTGGTACGGACAGGGGGCGCCGCCGGGGAGCTGTTTTTT.

The CDR3 nucleotides read TGTGCCACCAGCAGAGGGATGGATGAAAAACTGTTTTTT. Protein: CATSRGMDEKLFF. The chain carries TRBV15 and TRBJ1-4, with D uncertain. CDR1 and CDR2 (germline): LNHNV, YYDKDF (reference sequence). Trimming shortened V by 1 base and J by 6 bases, and 6 bases separated the two germline ends. The CDR3 loop spans 13 amino acids.

This clonotype was observed a handful of times. The V gene is TRBV10-3, the J gene TRBJ2-7, with 7 bases lining up with TRBD1. Germline assignment: CDR1 ENHRY and CDR2 SYGVKD. Trimming cost V 3 bases and J 2 bases; bases outside gene matches: 7. The CDR3 is 15 amino acids. This chain's CDR3 is CAISDSDRTAYEQYF. CDR3 in DNA: TGTGCCATCAGTGACTCGGACAGGACAGCCTACGAGCAGTACTTC.

This clonotype appeared a few times. This rearrangement joins TRBV28 to TRBJ2-1; 13 bases line up with TRBD2. V lost 2 bases to trimming and J lost 5 bases; unmatched junction nucleotides: 15. The CDR3 is made up of 20 amino acids. The germline CDR1 and CDR2 sequences are MDHEN and SYDVKM. CDR3 DNA sequence: TGTGCCAGCAGTTTACCGACTAGCGGGAGGTCAGGGTGGCGGGACAATGAGCAGTTCTTC. It translates to CASSLPTSGRSGWRDNEQFF.

V and J are TRBV20-1 and TRBJ2-7, with D possibly matching TRBD1 (5 bases). V was trimmed by 1 base and J by 4 bases, leaving 14 bases between them. The CDR3 has 14 residues. CDR1 and CDR2 (germline): DFQATT, SNEGSKA (reference sequence). The CDR3: CSARVEEDSYEQYF. The CDR3 bases are TGCAGTGCTAGAGTAGAGGAAGACAGTTACGAGCAGTACTTC.

This clonotype was picked up a small number of times. This chain links TRBV28 with TRBJ1-2, with D maybe TRBD1 (6 bases). The CDR3 has 15 residues. In germline, CDR1 is MDHEN, CDR2 SYDVKM. V was pared by 5 bases and J by 4 bases, with 17 bases between. CDR3 sequence: CASSTNVQGLYGYTF. The CDR3 DNA follows: TGTGCCAGCAGTACCAACGTACAGGGACTCTATGGCTACACCTTC.

There are a few counts of this clonotype. The rearrangement joins TRBV12-3 or TRBV12-4 to TRBJ1-1; D unresolved. CDR3 length equals 14 residues. Trimming removed 4 bases at V and 4 bases at J, with 13 bases between. In DNA form, the CDR3 reads TGTGCCAGCAGTTCCCGTGAGACGATCACTGAAGCTTTCTTT. It encodes CASSSRETITEAFF.

The chain recombines TRBV29-1 with TRBJ1-4; 9 bases align to TRBD1. Germline V lookup: CDR1 SQVTM, CDR2 ANQGSEA. The CDR3 spans 16 residues. V lost 7 bases and J lost 8; bases outside the gene matches: 17. The CDR3 protein is CSADRYRGRVEEKLFF. The DNA of the CDR3 is TGCAGCGCCGACCGATACAGGGGGCGGGTAGAGGAAAAACTGTTTTTT.

CDR3 region: CASSESTQWTQYF. CDR3 sequence (DNA): TGTGCCAGCAGTGAAAGTACCCAGTGGACGCAGTATTTT. The rearrangement links TRBV2 to TRBJ2-3; D is unresolved. Germline CDR1 is SNHLY and CDR2 is FYNNEI. The CDR3 is made up of 13 amino acids. Trimming removed 2 bases from V and 9 bases from J, with 12 bases in between.

The rearrangement links TRBV13 to TRBJ2-1, with D perhaps TRBD1 (6 bases). Trimming cost V 3 bases and J 1 base, with 13 bases left between them. The CDR3 sequence is 16 residues long. Germline lookup yields CDR1 PRHDT and CDR2 FYEKMQ (reference sequence). CDR3 sequence: CASSFQGTFSYNEQFF. The CDR3 DNA reads as TGTGCCAGCAGCTTCCAAGGGACATTTTCCTACAATGAGCAGTTCTTC.

This chain links TRBV13 with TRBJ1-1; D call uncertain. The CDR3 has 14 residues. V shed 0 bases and J shed 0 bases, with 5 bases lying between them. Germline lookup yields CDR1 PRHDT and CDR2 FYEKMQ (reference sequence). The CDR3 reads CASSLGEMNTEAFF. The CDR3 DNA follows: TGTGCCAGCAGCTTAGGGGAAATGAACACTGAAGCTTTCTTT.

The chain has TRBV10-2 and TRBJ2-1; D is uncertain. CDR3 length: 13 amino acids. The V gene lost 4 bases and the J gene lost 3 bases, with 7 bases spanning the gap. Looked up from germline, CDR1 is WSHSY and CDR2 is SAAADI. The CDR3 DNA is TGCGCCAGCAGTGGTCAGATCTACAATGAGCAGTTCTTC. Its translation: CASSGQIYNEQFF.

The rearrangement joins TRBV12-3 or TRBV12-4 to TRBJ2-3, with 7 bases aligning to TRBD1. The CDR3 has 14 residues. V was pared by 6 bases and J by 0 bases, with 3 bases of the junction left unmatched. The DNA for the CDR3 is TGTGCCAGCAGCTCAGGGGGTAGCACAGATACGCAGTATTTT. Its protein product is CASSSGGSTDTQYF.

The V call is TRBV2, the J call TRBJ2-3; TRBD2 matches 7 bases. The germline CDR1 and CDR2 sequences are SNHLY and FYNNEI. CDR3 length: 15 amino acids. J gave up 0 bases and V 7 bases, and 7 bases lay outside the gene matches. This chain's CDR3 is CASIPVGGSTDTQYF. As DNA, the CDR3 is TGTGCCAGCATACCAGTGGGGGGGAGCACAGATACGCAGTATTTT.

This clonotype was seen a handful of times. The chain is built from TRBV5-1 and TRBJ2-3; TRBD1 agrees at 9 bases. V was clipped by 0 bases and J by 2 bases; unmatched bases: 7. The CDR3 sequence is 17 residues long. The germline V gene has CDR1 SGHRS and CDR2 YFSETQ. DNA of the CDR3: TGCGCCAGCAGCTTGGCCAACGGACAGGGGTTCACAGATACGCAGTATTTT. Translation gives CASSLANGQGFTDTQYF.

Here the CDR3 DNA reads TGTGCCAGCAGAGAGCTAGCGGGACCCGGGGAGCTGTTTTTT. Translation gives CASRELAGPGELFF. The chain joins TRBV27 to TRBJ2-2, with 9 bases that match TRBD2. CDR1 and CDR2 from the germline V gene are MNHEY and SMNVEV (reference sequence). The J segment lost 6 bases and the V segment lost 6 bases, leaving 5 bases of the junction unmatched. This CDR3 has 14 amino acids.

This clonotype has more than one count but fewer than ten. J is TRBJ2-2 and V is TRBV29-1; D gene uncertain. CDR1 and CDR2 from the germline V gene are SQVTM and ANQGSEA. V lost 6 bases and J lost 7, with 9 bases in between. The CDR3 is made up of 11 amino acids. Here the CDR3 reads CSVEKVGELFF. In nucleotides, the CDR3 is TGCAGCGTCGAGAAAGTCGGGGAGCTGTTTTTT.

The J gene is TRBJ2-7, the V gene TRBV7-9, with D unclear. Germline-derived CDR1 and CDR2 are SEHNR and FQNEAQ (reference sequence). The CDR3 loop spans 13 amino acids. The ends were cut back, 6 bases at V and 1 base at J, with 10 bases in the middle. In DNA form, the CDR3 reads TGTGCCAGCAGTCCCACCCAGTCCTACGAGCAGTACTTC. Protein product: CASSPTQSYEQYF.

A few counts support this clonotype. The chain has TRBV4-1 and TRBJ2-3; TRBD2 matches 10 bases. The CDR3 runs to 15 residues. The junction had 3 bases not matched to a gene; V was cut back by 5 bases and J by 1 base. Germline values: CDR1 MGHRA, CDR2 YSYEKL. Here the CDR3 DNA reads TGCGCCAGCAGCGCTCTAGCGGGAGGCACAGATACGCAGTATTTT. Translated: CASSALAGGTDTQYF.